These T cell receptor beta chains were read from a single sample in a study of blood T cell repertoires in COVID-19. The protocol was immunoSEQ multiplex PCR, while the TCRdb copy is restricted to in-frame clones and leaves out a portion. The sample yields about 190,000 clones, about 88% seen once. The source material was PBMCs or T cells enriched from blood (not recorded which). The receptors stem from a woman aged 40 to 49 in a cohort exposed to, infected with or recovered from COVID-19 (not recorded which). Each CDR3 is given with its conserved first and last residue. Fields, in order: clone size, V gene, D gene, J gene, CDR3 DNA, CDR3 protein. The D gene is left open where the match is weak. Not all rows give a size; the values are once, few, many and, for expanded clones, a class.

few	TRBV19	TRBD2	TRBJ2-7	TGTGCCAGTAGTATGGGACTAGCGGTAAGGGGGGAGCAGTACTTC	CASSMGLAVRGEQYF
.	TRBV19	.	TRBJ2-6	TGTGCCAGTAGTTCCAGGTCCGGGGCCAACGTCCTGACTTTC	CASSSRSGANVLTF
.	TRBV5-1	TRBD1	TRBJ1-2	TGCGCCAGCAGCGGCCGACAGGGCCCCTATGGCTACACCTTC	CASSGRQGPYGYTF
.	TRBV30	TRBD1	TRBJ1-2	TGTGCCTGGAGGATGGACAGGGCCGGCGGCTACACCTTC	CAWRMDRAGGYTF
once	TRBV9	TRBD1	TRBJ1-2	TGTGCCAGCAGCGTAGTGGGACAGGGACCATTTGTTGGCTACACCTTC	CASSVVGQGPFVGYTF
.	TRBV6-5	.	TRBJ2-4	TGTGCCAGCAGTTACTCAAAGAACCTCGACAGTCGGTGGAAGTACTTC	CASSYSKNLDSRWKYF
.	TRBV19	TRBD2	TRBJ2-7	TGTGCCAGTAGTTACGGGACTAGCGGTTACGAGCAGTACTTC	CASSYGTSGYEQYF
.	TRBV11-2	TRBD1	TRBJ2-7	TGTGCCAGCAGCTTAAGCGACAGGGACTCCTACGAGCAGTACTTC	CASSLSDRDSYEQYF
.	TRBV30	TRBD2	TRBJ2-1	TGTGCCTGGGCTCTTGAAGCGGGAAGGGCTGAGCAGTTCTTC	CAWALEAGRAEQFF
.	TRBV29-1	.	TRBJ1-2	TGCAGCTTGGGAGGTCCGGGTGGCTACACCTTC	CSLGGPGGYTF
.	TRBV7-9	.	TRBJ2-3	TGTGCCAGCAACGTACCCCCGGAGGCGGGAAGGACAGATACGCAGTATTTT	CASNVPPEAGRTDTQYF
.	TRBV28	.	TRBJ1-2	TGTGCCAGCAGTTTGAGCAGAGGGCCTGGACGGGGCTACACCTTC	CASSLSRGPGRGYTF
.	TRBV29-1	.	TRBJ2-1	TGCAGCGTTGAACCAGCCTACAATGAGCAGTTCTTC	CSVEPAYNEQFF
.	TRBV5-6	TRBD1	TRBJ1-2	TGTGCCAGCAGCTGGGCGGACAGGGTATGGCATGGCTACACCTTC	CASSWADRVWHGYTF
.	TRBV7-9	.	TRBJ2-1	TGTGCCAGCAGCACTCAGGGGTGGAATGAGCAGTTCTTC	CASSTQGWNEQFF
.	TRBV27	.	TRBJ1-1	TGTGCCAGCAGTTACAGTGAGAGCTTCACTGAAGCTTTCTTT	CASSYSESFTEAFF
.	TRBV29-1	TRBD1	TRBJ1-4	TGCAGCGTTGAAGATCATCAGGGGGCGGATGAAAAACTGTTTTTT	CSVEDHQGADEKLFF
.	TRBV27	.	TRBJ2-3	TGTGCCAGCACCCCTGGATGGGCCACAGATACGCAGTATTTT	CASTPGWATDTQYF
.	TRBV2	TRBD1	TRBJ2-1	TGTGCCAGGTCGGGACAGCAATTGTATGAGCAGTTCTTC	CARSGQQLYEQFF
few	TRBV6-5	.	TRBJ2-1	TGTGCCAGCAGCCCCGCGGAAGATTTAAAGCAGTTCTTC	CASSPAEDLKQFF
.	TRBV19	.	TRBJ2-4	TGTGCCAGTAGTCATCAGGGTGTAGAGGCCAAAAACATTCAGTACTTC	CASSHQGVEAKNIQYF
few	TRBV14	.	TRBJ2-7	TGTGCCAGCAGCCACGGACACAGCTACGAGCAGTACTTC	CASSHGHSYEQYF
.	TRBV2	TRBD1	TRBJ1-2	TGTGCCAGCAGTCCGCCCCCCGGGACAGGGGGCGCAGATGGCTACACCTTC	CASSPPPGTGGADGYTF
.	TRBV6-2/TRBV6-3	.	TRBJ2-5	TGTGCCAGCAGCCTGCGTGTTGTAGCGCAGGAGACCCAGTACTTC	CASSLRVVAQETQYF
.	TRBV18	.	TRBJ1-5	TGTGCCAGCTCACCAGGCATACATAGCAATCAGCCCCAGCATTTT	CASSPGIHSNQPQHF